This TCR beta chain derives from a study of identical twins. About this clonotype: Its specificity is not known.

The CDR3 is 15 amino acids. The V gene lost 3 bases and the J gene lost 4 bases, with 16 bases spanning the gap. Germline V CDR1 and CDR2: SGHRS, YFSETQ. Points from the study as a whole: The study based its conclusions on cross-sectional statistical analysis and did not follow the same donors.

One entry per CDR3 protein results from TCRdb running MiXCR on the 5' RACE reads. The sample comprises around 690,000 distinct CDR3 sequences, about 20% of which are singletons, and over 4% rests with the top ten. The sample was also reused in another study, on T cells expressing NK-cell markers. That work states: Among several donors, these clonotypes also ranked first in the CD3+CD56-NKG2C+ fraction.

The V gene is TRBV5-1, the J gene TRBJ1-1; D call uncertain. This TCR came from a woman aged 18-29 years in good health. Sample: PBMCs. The DNA of the CDR3 is TGCGCCAGCAGCTCGGTCATGCCGGTGAGCACTGAAGCTTTCTTT. Residues: CASSSVMPVSTEAFF.